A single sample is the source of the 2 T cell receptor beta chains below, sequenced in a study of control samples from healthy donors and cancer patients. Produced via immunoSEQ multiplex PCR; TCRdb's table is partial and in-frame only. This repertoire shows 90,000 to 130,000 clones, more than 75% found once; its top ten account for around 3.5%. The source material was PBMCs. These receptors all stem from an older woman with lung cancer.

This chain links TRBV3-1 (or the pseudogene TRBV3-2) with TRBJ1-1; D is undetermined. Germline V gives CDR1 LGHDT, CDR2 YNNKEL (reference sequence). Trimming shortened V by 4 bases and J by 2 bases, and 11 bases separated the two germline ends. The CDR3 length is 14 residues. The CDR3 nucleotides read TGTGCCAGCAGCCGTGACGGACTAAACACTGAAGCTTTCTTT. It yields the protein CASSRDGLNTEAFF.

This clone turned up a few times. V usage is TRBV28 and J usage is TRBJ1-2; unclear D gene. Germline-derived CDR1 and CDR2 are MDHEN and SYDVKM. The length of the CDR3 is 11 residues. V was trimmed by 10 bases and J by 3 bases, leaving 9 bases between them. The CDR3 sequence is CATQRDYGYTF. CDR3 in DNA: TGTGCCACCCAAAGGGACTATGGCTACACCTTC.